Presented here are 5 T cell receptor beta chains from one specimen sequenced in a study of beta chain features in type 1 diabetes. Study findings and constraints: Moderate but significant shortening of TCRB CDR3s was recorded in all four CD4+ subsets from Type 1 diabetes patients.

The antigens for these receptors are not known. Expressed TCRB transcripts were sequenced after all isolated RNA was converted to cDNA. The data were produced by immunoSEQ multiplex PCR, yet TCRdb's version contains in-frame clones alone and is incomplete. The data hold around 260,000 clones, with around 21% observed a single time. Sequencing input: naive CD4+ T cells from blood. The receptors derive from a woman between 40 and 50 years old with type 1 diabetes.

In its sample, this clone was seen a few times. J is TRBJ2-1 and V is TRBV9; TRBD2 matches 7 bases. Germline V gives CDR1 SGDLS, CDR2 YYNGEE. There are 14 residues in the CDR3. The V segment lost 0 bases and the J segment 9 bases; nucleotides outside the gene matches: 6. DNA for the CDR3: TGTGCCAGCAGCGTAGATGCGGGAGTGGGTGAGCAGTTCTTC. Encoded protein: CASSVDAGVGEQFF.

The sample holds a few counts of this clone. The chain recombines TRBV6-6 with TRBJ2-7, with D possibly TRBD1 on 6 matching bases. The germline CDR1 and CDR2 sequences are MNHNY and SVGAGI (reference sequence). V was trimmed by 2 bases and J by 2 bases, leaving 7 bases between them. CDR3 length equals 13 residues. CDR3 in amino acids: CASSYGGTYEQYF. The CDR3 nucleotides read TGTGCCAGCAGTTACGGGGGCACCTACGAGCAGTACTTC.

This rearrangement joins TRBV19 to TRBJ2-1, with 8 bases aligning to TRBD2. Germline V gene data show CDR1 as LNHDA and CDR2 as SQIVND (reference sequence). CDR3 length: 16 amino acids. V lost 6 bases to trimming and J lost 2 bases; unmatched junction nucleotides: 9. CDR3 amino acids: CASRSYAGGPYNEQFF. The CDR3 nucleotides read TGTGCCAGTAGATCGTACGCGGGAGGCCCCTACAATGAGCAGTTCTTC.

This clone was found a few times. DNA of the CDR3: TGTGCCAGCAGCTTAGAGGGGTTTGAGCAGTTCTTC. Amino acid sequence: CASSLEGFEQFF. V and J are TRBV7-9 and TRBJ2-1; D may be TRBD1 (5 bases). The CDR3 totals 12 residues. CDR1 is SEHNR, CDR2 FQNEAQ, per germline (reference sequence). The germline V and J ends were trimmed by 1 base and 9 bases, with 7 bases remaining between them.

This clone was observed a few times. This chain links TRBV29-1 with TRBJ2-7; D is possibly TRBD2 (5 bases). V was shortened by 6 bases and J by 6 bases, with 12 bases between the two germline ends. CDR1 is SQVTM and CDR2 is ANQGSEA in the germline V gene. The CDR3 spans 11 residues. The CDR3 sequence: CSVIDGGEQYF. CDR3 in DNA: TGCAGCGTGATCGACGGAGGCGAGCAGTACTTC.